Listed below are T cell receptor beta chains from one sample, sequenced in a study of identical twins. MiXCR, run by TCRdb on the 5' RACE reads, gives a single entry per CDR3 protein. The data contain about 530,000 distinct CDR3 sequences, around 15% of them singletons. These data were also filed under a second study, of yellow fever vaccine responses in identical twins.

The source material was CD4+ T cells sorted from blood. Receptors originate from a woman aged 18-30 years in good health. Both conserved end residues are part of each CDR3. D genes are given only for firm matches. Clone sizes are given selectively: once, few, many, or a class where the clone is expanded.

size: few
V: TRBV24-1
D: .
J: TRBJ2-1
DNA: TGTGCCACCAGTGCTCTTGGGGGACCCGGAGGCTCCTACAATGAGCAGTTCTTC
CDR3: CATSALGGPGGSYNEQFF

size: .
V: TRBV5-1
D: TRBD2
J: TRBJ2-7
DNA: TGCGCCAGCAGCTTGGAGGCTAGCGGCCCTACCAACCCAAAGCAGTACTTC
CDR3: CASSLEASGPTNPKQYF

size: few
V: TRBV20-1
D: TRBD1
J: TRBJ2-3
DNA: TGCAGTGCTGATGAGACAGGGGCTTCCACAGATACGCAGTATTTT
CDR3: CSADETGASTDTQYF

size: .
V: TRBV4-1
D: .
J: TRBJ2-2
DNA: TGCGCCAGCAGCCAGATCAACGAAGGGGCCGGGGAGCTGTTTTTT
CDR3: CASSQINEGAGELFF

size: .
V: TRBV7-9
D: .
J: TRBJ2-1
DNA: TGTGCCAGCAGCTCCGGCCGGGGCCACCTAAACAATGAGCAGTTCTTC
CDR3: CASSSGRGHLNNEQFF

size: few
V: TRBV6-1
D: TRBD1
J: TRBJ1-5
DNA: TGTGCCAGCAGAATGACAGGGATCAATCAGCCCCAGCATTTT
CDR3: CASRMTGINQPQHF

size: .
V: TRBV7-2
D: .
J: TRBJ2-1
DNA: TGTGCCAGCAGCCTTCAGGGGGGTCACAATGAGCAGTTCTTC
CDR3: CASSLQGGHNEQFF

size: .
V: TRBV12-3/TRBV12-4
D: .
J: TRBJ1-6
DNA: TGTGCCACCGCAACTGGGTCACCCCTCCACTTT
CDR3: CATATGSPLHF

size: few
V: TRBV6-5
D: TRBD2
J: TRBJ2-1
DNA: TGTGCCAGCAGTTACTCCCCTTTTGCGGGGGGGCAGAATGAGCAGTTCTTC
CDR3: CASSYSPFAGGQNEQFF

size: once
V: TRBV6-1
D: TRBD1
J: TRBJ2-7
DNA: TGTGCCAGCACCTCGACAGGGGGCTACGAGCAGTACTTC
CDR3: CASTSTGGYEQYF

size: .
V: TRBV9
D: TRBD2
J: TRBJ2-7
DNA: TGTGCCAGCAGCCTGGGACTAGCGTCCTCCTACGAGCAGTACTTC
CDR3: CASSLGLASSYEQYF

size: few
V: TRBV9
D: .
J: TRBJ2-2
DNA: TGTGCCAGCAGCGTAGAAATTGGAGAGAACACCGGGGAGCTGTTTTTT
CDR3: CASSVEIGENTGELFF